The next 22 T cell receptor beta chains were all read from a single sample in a study of T cell responses to AZD1222 COVID-19 vaccine listed by TCRdb under 2021. The library was prepared using the immunoSEQ multiplex PCR assay. Here the immuneACCESS table is served through TCRdb, limited to in-frame sequences with V and J called. Missing clones are a known gap in these copies; in checked studies unresolved V genes cover under half, and the rest lacks a known reason. This sample gives about 120,000 clones in total; approximately 86% of them show up just once. Approximately 2.9% of the sample is taken by the ten largest. In the paper's terms, the time point label means: about 28 days (+/-7) after the second vaccine dose. The sample was peripheral blood, taken 28 days after the second AZD1222 dose. The receptors derive from an adult who received the AZD1222 COVID-19 vaccine.

The CDR3 loop reads CSARANERAFF. CDR3 bases: TGCAGTGCTAGAGCAAACGAGAGGGCTTTCTTT. This chain joins TRBV20-1 and TRBJ1-1, with D hard to call. V was shortened by 1 base and J by 11 bases, with 11 bases between the two germline ends. CDR1 is DFQATT, CDR2 SNEGSKA, per germline (reference sequence). The CDR3 is 11 residues long.

This clone was seen a few times. The rearrangement uses TRBV3-1 (or the pseudogene TRBV3-2) and TRBJ2-2; 9 nucleotides align to TRBD1. Trimming removed 2 bases from V and 7 bases from J; junction bases left unmatched: 11. This CDR3 contains 17 residues. From germline, CDR1 is LGHDT and CDR2 YNNKEL (reference sequence). CDR3 amino acids: CASSQIVWDRDDGELFF. CDR3 coding DNA: TGTGCCAGCAGCCAAATTGTTTGGGACAGGGATGACGGGGAGCTGTTTTTT.

The chain combines TRBV9 with TRBJ2-1; D gene unclear. Germline CDR1 is SGDLS and CDR2 is YYNGEE. The CDR3 runs 14 residues. The V end lost 0 bases, the J end lost 4 bases, and 8 bases lay between the germline ends. The CDR3 sequence is CASSVEADYNEQFF. The CDR3 DNA reads TGTGCCAGCAGCGTAGAGGCGGATTACAATGAGCAGTTCTTC.

The V gene is TRBV19, the J gene TRBJ1-1; 8 nucleotides align to TRBD1. Unmatched junction bases numbered 16, after V lost 9 bases and J lost 1 base. From germline, CDR1 is LNHDA and CDR2 SQIVND (reference sequence). The CDR3 totals 17 residues. This CDR3 is CASRGAGQAGKNTEAFF. The CDR3 bases are TGTGCCAGCAGAGGCGCGGGACAGGCGGGGAAGAACACTGAAGCTTTCTTT.

The chain has TRBV5-1 and TRBJ2-4; D is undetermined. V lost 1 base and J 4 bases, leaving 9 bases between the germline ends. CDR1 and CDR2 (germline): SGHRS, YFSETQ. The CDR3 loop spans 14 amino acids. CDR3 loop: CASSLPGGKNIQYF. The CDR3 DNA reads as TGCGCCAGCAGCTTGCCCGGCGGTAAAAACATTCAGTACTTC.

This rearrangement joins TRBV30 to TRBJ1-4; the D gene is possibly TRBD1 (6 bases). V gave up 1 base and J gave up 8 bases, with 11 bases separating them. The CDR3 length is 13 residues. Looked up from germline, CDR1 is GTSNPN and CDR2 is SVGIG (reference sequence). CDR3 residues: CAWSGGGEEKLFF. The CDR3 nucleotides read TGTGCCTGGAGTGGAGGGGGGGAAGAAAAACTGTTTTTT.

This clone was found a few times. V usage is TRBV3-1 (or the pseudogene TRBV3-2) and J usage is TRBJ2-7; a possible D gene is TRBD2 (6 bases). Germline CDR1 and CDR2: LGHDT and YNNKEL (reference sequence). Trimming took 0 bases from V and 2 from J, leaving 14 bases between them. The length of the CDR3 is 16 residues. CDR3 DNA sequence: TGTGCCAGCAGCCAAGACTTGGGACTTAAAACCTACGAGCAGTACTTC. It encodes CASSQDLGLKTYEQYF.

The chain joins TRBV18 to TRBJ1-3, with TRBD1 as a possible D gene (6 bases). Per the germline V gene, CDR1 is KGHSH and CDR2 is LQKENI. This CDR3 contains 14 residues. Trimming shortened V by 3 bases and J by 6 bases, and 12 bases separated the two germline ends. The CDR3 is CASSPDTGSNTIYF. The DNA for the CDR3 is TGTGCCAGCTCACCGGATACAGGGTCAAACACCATATATTTT.

The rearrangement links TRBV6-4 to TRBJ2-1; the match to TRBD2 covers 8 bases. Unmatched junction bases numbered 7, after V lost 4 bases and J lost 5 bases. The CDR3 has 15 amino acids. Looked up from germline, CDR1 is MRHNA and CDR2 is SNTAGT. The CDR3 nucleotides are TGTGCCAGCAGTGCTTTTGCGGGGGGTAACAATGAGCAGTTCTTC. This encodes CASSAFAGGNNEQFF.

The chain uses TRBV21-1 and TRBJ1-5; the listed D gene, TRBD1, was not tested against the DNA. TRBV21-1 is a known pseudogene. There are 14 residues in the CDR3. The DNA of the CDR3 is TGTGCCAGCAGGGGGCCACAGGGGAATCAGCCCCAGCATTTT. It encodes CASRGPQGNQPQHF.

This sequence joins TRBV4-1 and TRBJ1-1; TRBD1 aligns across 10 bases. This CDR3 has 17 amino acids. The V gene's germline CDR1 is MGHRA and CDR2 YSYEKL. V lost 3 bases and J lost 6; bases outside the gene matches: 13. CDR3 sequence reads: CASSQPGTGEYLAEAFF. The CDR3 DNA reads as TGCGCCAGCAGCCAGCCCGGGACAGGGGAGTATTTGGCTGAAGCTTTCTTT.

This chain links TRBV5-1 with TRBJ2-7; D possibly uses TRBD1 or TRBD2 (5 bases each). Germline CDR1 is SGHRS and CDR2 is YFSETQ. Trimming shortened V by 5 bases and J by 2 bases, and 20 bases separated the two germline ends. The CDR3 spans 16 residues. The CDR3 DNA reads as TGCGCCAGCAGGTATGGCTTTGGGGGAGCCGCCTACGAGCAGTACTTC. This gives the protein CASRYGFGGAAYEQYF.

The chain has TRBV18 and TRBJ2-4, with 7 bases matching TRBD2. This CDR3 has 15 amino acids. V gave up 2 bases and J gave up 1 base; unmatched junction bases: 2. CDR1 and CDR2 (germline): KGHSH, LQKENI. CDR3 bases: TGTGCCAGCTCACCAGACGGGGGGGCCAAAAACATTCAGTACTTC. It yields the protein CASSPDGGAKNIQYF.

The genes are TRBV6-5 and TRBJ1-1; D unclear. Germline assignment: CDR1 MNHEY and CDR2 SVGAGI. V lost 6 bases and J 8 bases, leaving 22 bases between the germline ends. This CDR3 region has 15 residues. CDR3 DNA: TGTGCCAGCAGAAAGGAACATGGGTCAGGTTTGGAAGCTTTCTTT. Protein sequence: CASRKEHGSGLEAFF.

The genes are TRBV6-1 and TRBJ1-2; D gene unclear. The CDR3 runs 14 residues. Trimming took 1 base from V and 5 from J, leaving 11 bases between them. CDR1 is MNHNS, CDR2 SASEGT, per germline. The CDR3 bases are TGTGCCAGCAGTGAAGAGTTGGTAGATTATGGCTACACCTTC. Residues: CASSEELVDYGYTF.

The rearrangement joins TRBV3-1 (or the pseudogene TRBV3-2) to TRBJ2-5, with TRBD2 identical over 8 bases. This CDR3 contains 15 residues. V gave up 0 bases and J gave up 7 bases; unmatched junction bases: 7. Germline V lookup: CDR1 LGHDT, CDR2 YNNKEL (reference sequence). DNA for the CDR3: TGTGCCAGCAGCCAAGATTCCGGGACTAGAGGGACCCAGTACTTC. It encodes CASSQDSGTRGTQYF.

The rearrangement links TRBV2 to TRBJ2-3; TRBD2 matches at 9 bases. The V and J ends lost 6 bases and 0 bases, in that order; junction bases with no gene match: 4. Germline assignment: CDR1 SNHLY and CDR2 FYNNEI. The CDR3 is 15 amino acids. This chain's CDR3 is CASSAGGASTDTQYF. The CDR3 DNA follows: TGTGCCAGCAGCGCGGGGGGGGCAAGCACAGATACGCAGTATTTT.

This chain connects TRBV25-1 to TRBJ1-1; the D is unclear. Trimming stripped 5 bases from V and 2 bases from J, with 15 bases between. Germline V gene sequence: CDR1 MGHDK, CDR2 SYGVNS. This CDR3 is 15 amino acids long. The CDR3 sequence is CASSPSGIPNTEAFF. CDR3 coding DNA: TGTGCCAGCAGTCCCTCGGGGATCCCCAACACTGAAGCTTTCTTT.

J is TRBJ1-6 and V is TRBV7-5. TRBV7-5 is deemed a pseudogene. This CDR3 has 15 residues. The CDR3 loop reads CARSYPSSYNSPLHF. CDR3 coding DNA: TGTGCCAGAAGCTACCCGAGCTCCTATAATTCACCCCTCCACTTT.

A few counts support this clone. The chain uses TRBV29-1 and TRBJ2-7, with a tentative D call TRBD1 (5 bases). The germline CDR1 and CDR2 sequences are SQVTM and ANQGSEA. This CDR3 comprises 12 residues. The V end lost 4 bases, the J end lost 2 bases, and 9 bases lay between the germline ends. In nucleotides, the CDR3 is TGCAGCGTTGGACAGACCCCCTACGAGCAGTACTTC. Protein product: CSVGQTPYEQYF.

The gene calls are TRBV5-5 and TRBJ2-1; D possibly matches TRBD1 or TRBD2 (5 bases each). This CDR3 is 13 amino acids long. V lost 4 bases to trimming and J lost 4 bases, with 9 bases between them. Germline V gene data show CDR1 as SGHKS and CDR2 as YYEKEE (reference sequence). The CDR3 DNA follows: TGTGCCAGCAGCCGGGACCGATACAATGAGCAGTTCTTC. It encodes CASSRDRYNEQFF.

The chain combines TRBV27 with TRBJ1-2; perhaps TRBD1 as D (5 bases). Looked up from germline, CDR1 is MNHEY and CDR2 is SMNVEV (reference sequence). This CDR3 has 13 amino acids. Trimming shortened V by 7 bases and J by 2 bases, and 11 bases separated the two germline ends. The CDR3 DNA is TGTGCCAGCACCTTGGGGCAGAACTATGGCTACACCTTC. Translated, it gives CASTLGQNYGYTF.